This passage covers 8 T cell receptor beta chains from one sample sequenced in a study of Ad26.COV2.S vaccination and SARS-CoV-2 variants. Libraries were prepared by immunoSEQ multiplex PCR; TCRdb keeps only in-frame clonotypes and omits some of them. The data show a few hundred thousand clones, with 88% seen just once and about 3.6% held by the top ten. Noted treatment: some 20 received Ad26.COV2.S at low or high dose, single or two shots; about 5 received placebo; per-sample allocation not given. Sampling took place 63 days after the first vaccine or placebo injection. Specimen: peripheral blood, collected in a trial of Ad26.COV2.S vaccine versus placebo. The receptor set was obtained from a person between 18 and 60 years old who received the Ad26.COV2.S COVID-19 vaccine or a placebo.

Here the CDR3 reads CASTPGTMNSGNTIYF. CDR3 bases: TGTGCCAGCACTCCCGGGACAATGAACTCTGGAAACACCATATATTTT. The gene calls are TRBV6-6 and TRBJ1-3, with a tentative D call TRBD1 (6 bases). This CDR3 has 16 amino acids. V lost 7 bases, J lost 0 bases, and 16 bases lay in between. Germline V lookup: CDR1 MNHNY, CDR2 SVGAGI (reference sequence).

This clone has a handful of counts. The rearrangement uses TRBV14 and TRBJ2-4, with 10 bases identical to TRBD1. The V gene end was trimmed by 4 bases and the J gene end by 11 bases; junction bases not matched to a gene: 8. CDR1 SGHDN and CDR2 FVKESK come from the germline V gene. There are 14 residues in the CDR3. The CDR3 spells CASSPIGQGGFQYF. As DNA, the CDR3 is TGTGCCAGCAGCCCGATCGGACAGGGGGGGTTTCAGTACTTC.

This clone occurred once. The V call is TRBV5-1, the J call TRBJ1-2; a possible D gene is TRBD1 (5 bases). CDR3 length: 14 amino acids. Per germline, CDR1 SGHRS and CDR2 YFSETQ. Trimming removed 3 bases from V and 8 bases from J, with 17 bases in between. This chain's CDR3 is CASSWTGRGEGYTF. DNA for the CDR3: TGCGCCAGCAGCTGGACGGGACGGGGGGAAGGCTACACCTTC.

Details on this clone: The sample holds other DNA sequences that translate to the same CDR3. This chain joins TRBV29-1 and TRBJ2-1; D uncertain. With 4 bases removed from V and 4 bases from J, the gap between germline ends came to 2 bases. Germline assignment: CDR1 SQVTM and CDR2 ANQGSEA. This CDR3 contains 10 residues. The CDR3 DNA reads as TGCAGCGTTGGGTACAATGAGCAGTTCTTC. Amino acids: CSVGYNEQFF.

The chain is built from TRBV3-1 (or the pseudogene TRBV3-2) and TRBJ2-7; a weak D match, TRBD2 (5 bases). Trimming took 7 bases from V and 3 from J, leaving 13 bases between them. There are 13 residues in the CDR3. Germline CDR1 LGHDT, CDR2 YNNKEL (reference sequence). DNA of the CDR3: TGTGCCAGCATTCCACTAGAATACTACGAGCAGTACTTC. This codes for CASIPLEYYEQYF.

This rearrangement joins TRBV5-1 to TRBJ1-1, with D uncertain. This CDR3 has 13 residues. Per germline, CDR1 SGHRS and CDR2 YFSETQ. V was pared by 7 bases and J by 2 bases, with 12 bases between. The chain's CDR3 is CASAKDRNTEAFF. Written as DNA, the CDR3 is TGCGCCAGCGCGAAGGATCGTAACACTGAAGCTTTCTTT.

The rearrangement links TRBV5-6 to TRBJ2-1; no clear D gene. Trimming removed 0 bases from V and 2 bases from J, with 9 bases in between. The CDR3 runs 15 residues. Germline loops: CDR1 SGHDT, CDR2 YYEEEE. This chain's CDR3 is CASSLVLRAYNEQFF. The CDR3 DNA follows: TGTGCCAGCAGCTTGGTTCTCCGCGCCTACAATGAGCAGTTCTTC. Supplemented by reference TRBV5-6 and TRBJ2-1, the full variable domain reads DAGVTQSPTHLIKTRGQQVTLRCSPKSGHDTVSWYQQALGQGPQFIFQYYEEEERQRGNFPDRFSGHQFPNYSSELNVNALLLGDSALYLCASSLVLRAYNEQFFGPGTRLTVL.

V is TRBV4-1 and J is TRBJ1-5; 8 nucleotides match TRBD1. Per the germline V gene, CDR1 is MGHRA and CDR2 is YSYEKL. This CDR3 has 17 amino acids. V was clipped by 3 bases and J by 1 base; unmatched bases: 8. CDR3 sequence: CASSHLQGARSNQPQHF. CDR3 nucleotide sequence: TGCGCCAGCAGCCATCTCCAGGGGGCGCGGAGCAATCAGCCCCAGCATTTT.